A selection of T cell receptor beta chains follows, all from one sample in a study of blood T cell repertoires in COVID-19. This table comes from immunoSEQ multiplex PCR, and its TCRdb copy is limited to in-frame clones, with some not included. Here the sample spans about 93,000 clones, roughly 89% being singletons. What was sequenced was peripheral blood. The receptors shown here come from a man in his sixties with COVID-19, enrolled during active disease. CDR3s include the opening cysteine and the closing phenylalanine or tryptophan. The order of the fields is D gene, J gene, CDR3 length, V gene, clone size, CDR3 DNA, CDR3 protein. The D gene is left open where the match is weak. Clone size is shown for a subset of rows, as once, few, many or a class of expanded clone.

D gene: TRBD2
J gene: TRBJ2-3
CDR3 length: 19
V gene: TRBV11-3
clone size: few
CDR3 DNA: TGTGCCAGCAGCCCCACCCGGGGACTAGCGGGAGAAGGGCCAGATACGCAGTATTTT
CDR3 protein: CASSPTRGLAGEGPDTQYF

D gene: NA
J gene: TRBJ1-4
CDR3 length: 15
V gene: TRBV11-2
clone size: NA
CDR3 DNA: TGTGCCAGCCGCCCCGGTTGGCCCGGAGACGAAAAACTGTTTTTT
CDR3 protein: CASRPGWPGDEKLFF

D gene: NA
J gene: TRBJ2-4
CDR3 length: 14
V gene: TRBV6-6
clone size: once
CDR3 DNA: TGTGCCAGCGGGGCGGGGAGAGCCAAAAACATTCAGTACTTC
CDR3 protein: CASGAGRAKNIQYF

D gene: TRBD1
J gene: TRBJ1-6
CDR3 length: 14
V gene: TRBV12-5
clone size: NA
CDR3 DNA: TGTGCTAGTGGTTTACAGGGGCGGAATTCACCCCTCCACTTT
CDR3 protein: CASGLQGRNSPLHF

D gene: TRBD1
J gene: TRBJ2-7
CDR3 length: 13
V gene: TRBV6-6
clone size: NA
CDR3 DNA: TGTGCCAGCAGTGGACAGGGCTCCTACGAGCAGTACTTC
CDR3 protein: CASSGQGSYEQYF

D gene: NA
J gene: TRBJ1-1
CDR3 length: 15
V gene: TRBV6-5
clone size: NA
CDR3 DNA: TGTGCCAGCAGCCCCCGGTGGGGGGAACGCACTGAAGCTTTCTTT
CDR3 protein: CASSPRWGERTEAFF

D gene: TRBD1
J gene: TRBJ1-2
CDR3 length: 14
V gene: TRBV25-1
clone size: NA
CDR3 DNA: TGTGCCAGCAGTGAAAACAGGGGCAACTATGGCTACACCTTC
CDR3 protein: CASSENRGNYGYTF

D gene: NA
J gene: TRBJ1-2
CDR3 length: 14
V gene: TRBV29-1
clone size: NA
CDR3 DNA: TGCAGCGTTGAAGGGGGGCGCGGTAACTATGGCTACACCTTC
CDR3 protein: CSVEGGRGNYGYTF

D gene: NA
J gene: TRBJ2-1
CDR3 length: 13
V gene: TRBV7-3
clone size: NA
CDR3 DNA: TGTGCCAGCAGCTCCTTGAACAACAATGAGCAGTTCTTC
CDR3 protein: CASSSLNNNEQFF

D gene: TRBD1
J gene: TRBJ2-2
CDR3 length: 14
V gene: TRBV6-2/TRBV6-3
clone size: NA
CDR3 DNA: TGTGCCAGCAGTGGGGACAGCTCAACCGGGGAGCTGTTTTTT
CDR3 protein: CASSGDSSTGELFF

D gene: NA
J gene: TRBJ1-2
CDR3 length: 13
V gene: TRBV7-9
clone size: NA
CDR3 DNA: TGTGCCAGCAGCCCCCCGCCGGGGAGGGGCTACACCTTC
CDR3 protein: CASSPPPGRGYTF

D gene: TRBD1
J gene: TRBJ2-7
CDR3 length: 14
V gene: TRBV9
clone size: few
CDR3 DNA: TGTGCCAGCAGCGACGGGACAGGGCGTTTGGAGCAGTACTTC
CDR3 protein: CASSDGTGRLEQYF

D gene: TRBD1
J gene: TRBJ1-4
CDR3 length: 15
V gene: TRBV19
clone size: once
CDR3 DNA: TGTGCCAGCGCCGTTTTGGGACAGCTTAATGAAAAACTGTTTTTT
CDR3 protein: CASAVLGQLNEKLFF

D gene: NA
J gene: TRBJ1-1
CDR3 length: 12
V gene: TRBV6-2/TRBV6-3
clone size: NA
CDR3 DNA: TGTGCCAGCAGTCCCTGGAGCACTGAAGCTTTCTTT
CDR3 protein: CASSPWSTEAFF

D gene: NA
J gene: TRBJ2-5
CDR3 length: 11
V gene: TRBV6-5
clone size: NA
CDR3 DNA: TGTGCCAGCAAGACTCAAGAGACCCAGTACTTC
CDR3 protein: CASKTQETQYF

D gene: NA
J gene: TRBJ1-5
CDR3 length: 16
V gene: TRBV15
clone size: NA
CDR3 DNA: TGTGCCACCAGCAGAGGTCTCACCTATAGCAATCAGCCCCAGCATTTT
CDR3 protein: CATSRGLTYSNQPQHF

D gene: NA
J gene: TRBJ1-1
CDR3 length: 14
V gene: TRBV4-2
clone size: NA
CDR3 DNA: TGTGCCAGCAGCCAACCTGTGGGGCACACTGAAGCTTTCTTT
CDR3 protein: CASSQPVGHTEAFF

D gene: NA
J gene: TRBJ1-5
CDR3 length: 15
V gene: TRBV19
clone size: once
CDR3 DNA: TGTGCCAGTAGCTGGAACCCGGGGAGCAATCAGCCCCAGCATTTT
CDR3 protein: CASSWNPGSNQPQHF

D gene: NA
J gene: TRBJ2-3
CDR3 length: 15
V gene: TRBV10-3
clone size: NA
CDR3 DNA: TGTGCCATCAGTGAGTTAGCTGGAGGCACAGATACGCAGTATTTT
CDR3 protein: CAISELAGGTDTQYF

D gene: NA
J gene: TRBJ2-1
CDR3 length: 14
V gene: TRBV7-7
clone size: NA
CDR3 DNA: TGTGCTAGCAGCTCTTCAGGATCCTACAATGAGCAGTTCTTC
CDR3 protein: CASSSSGSYNEQFF

D gene: TRBD1
J gene: TRBJ1-2
CDR3 length: 15
V gene: TRBV29-1
clone size: NA
CDR3 DNA: TGCAGCGTTATCCCGGGACAGGGGCCTCTTTATGGCTACACCTTC
CDR3 protein: CSVIPGQGPLYGYTF

D gene: NA
J gene: TRBJ1-4
CDR3 length: 13
V gene: TRBV6-5
clone size: NA
CDR3 DNA: TGTGCCAGCAGTACAGGGCCGGAAGAAAAACTGTTTTTT
CDR3 protein: CASSTGPEEKLFF

D gene: NA
J gene: TRBJ1-5
CDR3 length: 16
V gene: TRBV2
clone size: NA
CDR3 DNA: TGTGCCAGCAGTGAAGCGCCAGGGGTTGGGAATCAGCCCCAGCATTTT
CDR3 protein: CASSEAPGVGNQPQHF

D gene: TRBD1
J gene: TRBJ1-2
CDR3 length: 15
V gene: TRBV2
clone size: NA
CDR3 DNA: TGTGCCAGCAGTGAAGAAGGGACAGTATTCTATGGCTACACCTTC
CDR3 protein: CASSEEGTVFYGYTF

D gene: TRBD1
J gene: TRBJ1-2
CDR3 length: 13
V gene: TRBV12-5
clone size: NA
CDR3 DNA: TGTGCTAGTGGTTTGGGACAGGGTCGTGGCTACACCTTC
CDR3 protein: CASGLGQGRGYTF

D gene: TRBD1
J gene: TRBJ2-2
CDR3 length: 18
V gene: TRBV28
clone size: once
CDR3 DNA: TGTGCCAGCAGTTTCCCCTCCGGGACAGGGGGCAGGGGCGGGGAGCTGTTTTTT
CDR3 protein: CASSFPSGTGGRGGELFF

D gene: TRBD1
J gene: TRBJ2-7
CDR3 length: 14
V gene: TRBV5-1
clone size: NA
CDR3 DNA: TGCGCCAGCAGCTTAGGGACAGGGGGCGGCGAGCAGTACTTC
CDR3 protein: CASSLGTGGGEQYF

D gene: NA
J gene: TRBJ2-7
CDR3 length: 16
V gene: TRBV5-4
clone size: NA
CDR3 DNA: TGTGCCAGCAGCTTGGTGGGTAGCCCCGCTCCCTACGAGCAGTACTTC
CDR3 protein: CASSLVGSPAPYEQYF

D gene: TRBD1
J gene: TRBJ2-3
CDR3 length: 14
V gene: TRBV2
clone size: NA
CDR3 DNA: TGTGCCAGCAGGGGGACAGGGGGCACAGATACGCAGTATTTT
CDR3 protein: CASRGTGGTDTQYF

D gene: TRBD2
J gene: TRBJ2-2
CDR3 length: 12
V gene: TRBV2
clone size: few
CDR3 DNA: TGTGCCAGCAGCGGACTAGACTGGGAGCTGTTTTTT
CDR3 protein: CASSGLDWELFF

D gene: NA
J gene: TRBJ2-1
CDR3 length: 14
V gene: TRBV5-1
clone size: NA
CDR3 DNA: TGCGCCAGCAGCTTGCTGTCAGGGGCCCATGAGCAGTTCTTC
CDR3 protein: CASSLLSGAHEQFF

D gene: TRBD2
J gene: TRBJ2-3
CDR3 length: 16
V gene: TRBV11-2
clone size: NA
CDR3 DNA: TGTGCCAGCAGCTTTGGGGGGGACCTCAGCACAGATACGCAGTATTTT
CDR3 protein: CASSFGGDLSTDTQYF

D gene: TRBD1
J gene: TRBJ2-7
CDR3 length: 14
V gene: TRBV11-1
clone size: NA
CDR3 DNA: TGTGCCAGCAGCTTCGGTCAGGGGGTCGACGAGCAGTACTTC
CDR3 protein: CASSFGQGVDEQYF

D gene: TRBD2
J gene: TRBJ2-3
CDR3 length: 15
V gene: TRBV6-5
clone size: NA
CDR3 DNA: TGTGCCAGCAGATCTAATGGACTAGCGGGAGATACGCAGTATTTT
CDR3 protein: CASRSNGLAGDTQYF

D gene: NA
J gene: TRBJ2-1
CDR3 length: 14
V gene: TRBV18
clone size: NA
CDR3 DNA: TGTGCCAGCTCACCGGGGGGATCCTACAATGAGCAGTTCTTC
CDR3 protein: CASSPGGSYNEQFF

D gene: NA
J gene: TRBJ1-1
CDR3 length: 14
V gene: TRBV5-6
clone size: NA
CDR3 DNA: TGTGCCAGCAGCCCCAGCGGGGGCCAAAGGGAAGCTTTCTTT
CDR3 protein: CASSPSGGQREAFF

D gene: NA
J gene: TRBJ1-1
CDR3 length: 16
V gene: TRBV6-5
clone size: NA
CDR3 DNA: TGTGCCAGCAGTTACTCCGGGAGCTTCGAAAACACTGAAGCTTTCTTT
CDR3 protein: CASSYSGSFENTEAFF

D gene: NA
J gene: TRBJ1-3
CDR3 length: 20
V gene: TRBV3-1/TRBV3-2
clone size: NA
CDR3 DNA: TGTGCCAGCAGCCAAGAAGGTAGGCAGGCCAAGAAAAGCTCTGGAAACACCATATATTTT
CDR3 protein: CASSQEGRQAKKSSGNTIYF

D gene: NA
J gene: TRBJ2-1
CDR3 length: 17
V gene: TRBV4-2
clone size: NA
CDR3 DNA: TGTGCCAGCAGCCAAGAGCCCATCCGGGAGCCTTACAATGAGCAGTTCTTC
CDR3 protein: CASSQEPIREPYNEQFF

D gene: NA
J gene: TRBJ2-1
CDR3 length: 14
V gene: TRBV11-3
clone size: NA
CDR3 DNA: TGTGCCAGCAGCTTCAGGGGCAGGTTGAATGAGCAGTTCTTC
CDR3 protein: CASSFRGRLNEQFF

D gene: TRBD1
J gene: TRBJ1-4
CDR3 length: 13
V gene: TRBV19
clone size: NA
CDR3 DNA: TGTGCCAGTCGGGACAGGGATTATGAAAAACTGTTTTTT
CDR3 protein: CASRDRDYEKLFF

D gene: NA
J gene: TRBJ1-1
CDR3 length: 13
V gene: TRBV28
clone size: once
CDR3 DNA: TGTGCCAGCAGCGACCCTCCAGGCACTGAAGCTTTCTTT
CDR3 protein: CASSDPPGTEAFF

D gene: TRBD2
J gene: TRBJ2-2
CDR3 length: 17
V gene: TRBV3-1/TRBV3-2
clone size: NA
CDR3 DNA: TGTGCCAGCAGCCAGCCAGAGCGGGGGCTTGGCACCGGGGAGCTGTTTTTT
CDR3 protein: CASSQPERGLGTGELFF

D gene: TRBD1
J gene: TRBJ2-2
CDR3 length: 17
V gene: TRBV24-1
clone size: NA
CDR3 DNA: TGTGCCACCAGTGACCAAGGGACAGGCCGTGCCCACGGGGAGCTGTTTTTT
CDR3 protein: CATSDQGTGRAHGELFF

D gene: TRBD2
J gene: TRBJ2-7
CDR3 length: 15
V gene: TRBV7-6
clone size: NA
CDR3 DNA: TGTGCCAGCAGCTTAGGGACTAGCGGGAGGTACGAGCAGTACTTC
CDR3 protein: CASSLGTSGRYEQYF

D gene: NA
J gene: TRBJ1-6
CDR3 length: 16
V gene: TRBV25-1
clone size: NA
CDR3 DNA: TGTGCCAGCAGTGATCAAACCCGGGACTCTAATTCACCCCTCCACTTT
CDR3 protein: CASSDQTRDSNSPLHF

D gene: TRBD1
J gene: TRBJ1-1
CDR3 length: 14
V gene: TRBV7-9
clone size: NA
CDR3 DNA: TGTGCCAGCAGCTTTTCAGGGGGGAGGACTGAAGCTTTCTTT
CDR3 protein: CASSFSGGRTEAFF

D gene: TRBD2
J gene: TRBJ2-3
CDR3 length: 15
V gene: TRBV3-1/TRBV3-2
clone size: NA
CDR3 DNA: TGTGCCAGCAGCCAGAATAGCGGGAGCACAGATACGCAGTATTTT
CDR3 protein: CASSQNSGSTDTQYF

D gene: NA
J gene: TRBJ2-7
CDR3 length: 14
V gene: TRBV19
clone size: NA
CDR3 DNA: TGTGCCAGTAGTATGGACACCTATTCCTACGAGCAGTACTTC
CDR3 protein: CASSMDTYSYEQYF

D gene: NA
J gene: TRBJ1-4
CDR3 length: 14
V gene: TRBV19
clone size: once
CDR3 DNA: TGTGCCAGTAGTACGGACAGCCCCTCAGAAAAACTGTTTTTT
CDR3 protein: CASSTDSPSEKLFF

D gene: NA
J gene: TRBJ2-4
CDR3 length: 16
V gene: TRBV2
clone size: NA
CDR3 DNA: TGTGCCAGCAGTGAAGGCAGGGGGGACCGGAAGGACATTCAGTACTTC
CDR3 protein: CASSEGRGDRKDIQYF

D gene: NA
J gene: TRBJ1-1
CDR3 length: 15
V gene: TRBV30
clone size: NA
CDR3 DNA: TGTGCCTGGAGTGTAGGCACCTCCCAGGGCACTGAAGCTTTCTTT
CDR3 protein: CAWSVGTSQGTEAFF

D gene: NA
J gene: TRBJ2-1
CDR3 length: 14
V gene: TRBV28
clone size: NA
CDR3 DNA: TGTGCCAGCAGTTTCGAGGTAGTTAAGAATGAGCAGTTCTTC
CDR3 protein: CASSFEVVKNEQFF

D gene: NA
J gene: TRBJ2-7
CDR3 length: 13
V gene: TRBV30
clone size: NA
CDR3 DNA: TGTGCCTGGAGTGATAATAACAGTTACGAGCAGTACTTC
CDR3 protein: CAWSDNNSYEQYF

D gene: TRBD2
J gene: TRBJ2-2
CDR3 length: 15
V gene: TRBV19
clone size: once
CDR3 DNA: TGTGCCAGTAGGGGACTAGCAGGGAACACCGGGGAGCTGTTTTTT
CDR3 protein: CASRGLAGNTGELFF

D gene: TRBD1
J gene: TRBJ2-1
CDR3 length: 16
V gene: TRBV5-1
clone size: NA
CDR3 DNA: TGCGCCAGCAAGTCGTACGACAGGGGTCAATACAATGAGCAGTTCTTC
CDR3 protein: CASKSYDRGQYNEQFF